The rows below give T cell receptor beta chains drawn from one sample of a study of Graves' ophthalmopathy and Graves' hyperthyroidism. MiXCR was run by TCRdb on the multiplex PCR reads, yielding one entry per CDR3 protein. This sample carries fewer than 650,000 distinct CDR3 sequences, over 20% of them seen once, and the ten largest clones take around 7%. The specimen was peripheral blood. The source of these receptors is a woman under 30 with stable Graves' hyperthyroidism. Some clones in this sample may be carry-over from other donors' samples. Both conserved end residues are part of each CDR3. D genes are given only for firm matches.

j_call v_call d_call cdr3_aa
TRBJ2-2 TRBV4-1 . CASSQRPVTGELFF
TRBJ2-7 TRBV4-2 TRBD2 CASSQDGLAGDEQYF
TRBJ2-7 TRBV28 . CASSLGGPDGEQYF
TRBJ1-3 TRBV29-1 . CSVWVGASSGNTIYF
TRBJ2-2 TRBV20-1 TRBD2 CSASGGVTGELFF
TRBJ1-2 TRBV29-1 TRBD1 CSVGTGEDYGFTF
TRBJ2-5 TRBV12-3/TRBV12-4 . CASTLLGQETQYF
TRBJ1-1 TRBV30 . CAWRSGPGTEAFF
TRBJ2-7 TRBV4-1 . CASSLGSKQYF
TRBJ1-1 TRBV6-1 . CASRGGEGIEAFF
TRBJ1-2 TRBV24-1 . CATSDPIRGNYGYTF
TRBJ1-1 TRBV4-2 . CASSQEGLQNTEAFF
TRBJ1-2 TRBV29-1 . CSVEDLAGAGGYTF
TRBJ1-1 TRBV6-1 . CASSVIGGSMNTEAFF
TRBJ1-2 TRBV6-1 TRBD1 CASSERQGSIYGYTF
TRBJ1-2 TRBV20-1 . CSAPRTESYGYTF
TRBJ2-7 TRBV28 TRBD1 CASSPSGTAPNYEQYF
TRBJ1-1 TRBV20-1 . CSANPRGVPEAFF
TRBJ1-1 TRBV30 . CAWIGVYTEAFF
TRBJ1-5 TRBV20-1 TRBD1 CSRAKGTGGQLQHF
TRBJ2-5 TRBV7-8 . CASSLAQGRAFETQYF
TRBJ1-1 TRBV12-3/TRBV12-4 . CASSFRGGNTEAFF
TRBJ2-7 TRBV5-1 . CASSFGIGEEQYF
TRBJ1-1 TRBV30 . CAWSGNVNTEAFF
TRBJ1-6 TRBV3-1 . CASSQGDRLMNSPLHF
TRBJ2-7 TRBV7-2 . CASSRRAAYEQYF
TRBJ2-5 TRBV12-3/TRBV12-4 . CASGLNLQETQYF
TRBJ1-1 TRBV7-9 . CASSFEFATEAFF
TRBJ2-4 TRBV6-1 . CASSPPGAKNIQYF
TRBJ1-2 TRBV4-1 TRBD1 CASSDITGELWGYTF
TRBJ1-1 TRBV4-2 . CASSQDPGLAAFF
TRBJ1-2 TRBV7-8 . CASSLKLRGDYGYTF
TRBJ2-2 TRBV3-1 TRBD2 CASSQGLASRTGELFF
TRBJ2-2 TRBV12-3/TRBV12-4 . CASRYWTENTGELFF
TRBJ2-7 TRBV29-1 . CSVVSPDRTGEQYF
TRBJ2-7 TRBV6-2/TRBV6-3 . CASSYSVNRETYEQYF
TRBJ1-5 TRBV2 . CASMADVSNQPQHF
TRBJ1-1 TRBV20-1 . CSARRDRLTEAFF
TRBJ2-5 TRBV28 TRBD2 CASSAARETETQYF
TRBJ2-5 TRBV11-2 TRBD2 CASSLRGGSVQETQYF
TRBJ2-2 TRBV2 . CASRAAGSTNTGELFF
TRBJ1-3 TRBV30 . CAWDRGNTIYF
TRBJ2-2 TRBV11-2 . CASSPRLSANTGELFF
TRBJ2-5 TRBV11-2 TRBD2 CASSLQGARTSGQETQYF
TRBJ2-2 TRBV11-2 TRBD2 CASSPGLAGVLGELFF
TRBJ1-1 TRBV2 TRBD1 CASTTTGQAFF
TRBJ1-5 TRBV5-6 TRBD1 CASSWGQGEGQPQHF
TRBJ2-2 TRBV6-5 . CASSYDRELFF
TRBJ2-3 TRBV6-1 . CASRPGEAGWTQYF
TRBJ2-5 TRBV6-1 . CASSERGRALKTQYF
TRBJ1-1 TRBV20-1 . CSAMGQFERKAFF
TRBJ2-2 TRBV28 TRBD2 CASSLSPPGLARRELFF
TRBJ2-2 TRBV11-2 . CASSPSIRVTGELFF
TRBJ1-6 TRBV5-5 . CASSQQGGLSPLHF